This T cell receptor beta chain was profiled in a study of T cells in Graves' hyperthyroidism and ophthalmopathy. Study-wide results and limits: The model identified upcoming ophthalmopathy a median about six months ahead of onset.

As regards this clonotype: The antigen is not known.

This CDR3 is built from 15 residues. Germline V lookup: CDR1 KGHSH, CDR2 LQKENI. Trimming took 1 base from V and 7 from J, leaving 14 bases between them. Authors of the study amplified TCR beta CDR3 regions from RNA transcripts. First-round RT-PCR with HTBI primers amplified the TCR CDR3 region. TCRdb recomputed calls from the multiplex PCR reads with MiXCR, one row per CDR3 protein. This table has nearly 600,000 distinct CDR3 sequences, roughly 13% appearing once. The chain uses TRBV18 and TRBJ2-1; the D gene is possibly TRBD2 (7 bases). The sequenced sample consisted of blood. The source of this sequence is a woman in her thirties with Graves' hyperthyroidism that later progressed to Graves' ophthalmopathy. CDR3 sequence reads: CASSPLEGGTNEQFF. The DNA of the CDR3 is TGTGCCAGCTCACCACTGGAGGGGGGGACGAATGAGCAGTTCTTC.